The 16 T cell receptor beta chains presented below share a single source sample, sequenced in a study of blood T cells in healthy people across ages. A second roughly 6 to 11 cycle PCR used barcoded and J-beta primers. TCRdb passed the 5' RACE reads through MiXCR, listing each CDR3 protein once. This table holds 540,000 or so distinct CDR3 sequences, more than 45% found once. The specimen sequenced was blood. Every receptor here comes from a man of 80 years or more in good health.

The sample holds one count of this clonotype. This clone may be a read error of a much larger clone one base away. The chain carries TRBV7-9 and TRBJ2-1, with a possible D match to TRBD1 (6 bases). The CDR3 sequence is 17 residues long. Germline V gives CDR1 SEHNR, CDR2 FQNEAQ (reference sequence). In DNA, the CDR3 is TGTGCCAGCAGCTTAGGTTTCCAGGGGACCCAGTACAATGAGCGGTTCTTC. Amino acid sequence: CASSLGFQGTQYNERFF.

The chain couples TRBV29-1 to TRBJ1-1; D remains unclear. Germline CDR1 SQVTM, CDR2 ANQGSEA. Trimming took 3 bases from V and 1 from J, leaving 9 bases between them. The CDR3 contains 13 residues. The CDR3 protein is CSVDRGANTEAFF. The CDR3 nucleotides read TGCAGCGTTGATCGGGGTGCGAACACTGAAGCTTTCTTT.

The genes are TRBV7-9 and TRBJ2-7, with D perhaps TRBD2 (6 bases). This CDR3 comprises 13 residues. Trimming took off 0 bases at V and 4 bases at J, with 7 bases between the two ends. The V gene's germline CDR1 is SEHNR and CDR2 FQNEAQ (reference sequence). The CDR3 spells CASSLALAYEQYF. CDR3 sequence (DNA): TGTGCCAGCAGCTTAGCTCTAGCGTACGAGCAGTACTTC.

V gene TRBV6-2 or TRBV6-3 combines with J gene TRBJ2-6, with D perhaps TRBD2 (5 bases). The CDR3 consists of 16 residues. Trimming pared 6 bases from V and 2 bases from J, leaving 14 bases between. The V gene's germline CDR1 is MNHEY and CDR2 SVGEGT. As DNA, the CDR3 is TGTGCCAGCAGCCACGGGATAGGGACTGGGGCCAACGTCCTGACTTTC. Translated: CASSHGIGTGANVLTF.

This clonotype was seen more than once but under ten times. This chain joins TRBV20-1 and TRBJ2-7; the match to TRBD2 covers 12 bases. The length of the CDR3 is 14 residues. V gave up 6 bases and J gave up 2 bases; unmatched junction bases: 5. From germline, CDR1 is DFQATT and CDR2 SNEGSKA (reference sequence). CDR3 nucleotides: TGCAGTGCCTTGACTAGCGGGGGCACCTACGAGCAGTACTTC. It yields the protein CSALTSGGTYEQYF.

The sample holds many counts of this clonotype. The chain joins TRBV7-2 to TRBJ2-1; TRBD2 matches 10 bases. The V gene's germline CDR1 is SGHTA and CDR2 FQGNSA. The V and J ends lost 6 bases and 5 bases, in that order; junction bases with no gene match: 4. The CDR3 extends over 14 amino acids. Written as DNA, the CDR3 is TGTGCCAGCAGTCTAGCGGGAGTTAACAATGAGCAGTTCTTC. Encoded protein: CASSLAGVNNEQFF.

In this sample, this clonotype turned up once. V is TRBV28 and J is TRBJ2-6; D ambiguous. Germline CDR1 MDHEN, CDR2 SYDVKM. The CDR3 has 14 amino acids. With 3 bases removed from V and 0 bases from J, the gap between germline ends came to 3 bases. The CDR3 sequence: CASSFFSGANVLTF. The DNA of the CDR3 is TGTGCCAGCAGTTTTTTCTCTGGGGCCAACGTCCTGACTTTC.

This clonotype occurred a few times. The chain recombines TRBV29-1 with TRBJ1-5; possible D gene TRBD1, 6 bases. This CDR3 is 12 amino acids long. Germline values: CDR1 SQVTM, CDR2 ANQGSEA. V was pared by 7 bases and J by 3 bases, with 10 bases between. This chain's CDR3 is CSAQGYNQPQHF. The DNA for the CDR3 is TGCAGCGCACAGGGATACAATCAGCCCCAGCATTTT.

J is TRBJ1-6 and V is TRBV20-1, with D hard to call. Trimming left V 7 bases short and J 5 bases short, with 12 bases between. Germline V gene sequence: CDR1 DFQATT, CDR2 SNEGSKA (reference sequence). This CDR3 region has 13 residues. The DNA for the CDR3 is TGCAGTGGTCCGGACCGAGATAATTCACCCCTCCACTTT. It is translated as CSGPDRDNSPLHF.

The chain has TRBV7-3 and TRBJ2-1; D possibly corresponds to TRBD2 (5 bases). CDR3 size: 15 residues. Germline CDR1 SGHTA, CDR2 FQGTGA. V lost 1 base and J 7 bases, leaving 14 bases between the germline ends. CDR3: CASSLSVRARNEQFF. The CDR3 DNA reads as TGTGCCAGCAGCTTAAGCGTGAGGGCGAGGAATGAGCAGTTCTTC.

The chain employs TRBV20-1 and TRBJ2-4; tentatively, D is TRBD1 (5 bases). This CDR3 has 12 amino acids. Germline lookup yields CDR1 DFQATT and CDR2 SNEGSKA (reference sequence). With 6 bases removed from V and 9 bases from J, the gap between germline ends came to 15 bases. DNA of the CDR3: TGCAGTGCCTGTGACAGCCGAGGCATTCAGTACTTC. As protein: CSACDSRGIQYF.

This clonotype has only a few counts. The J gene is TRBJ1-6, the V gene TRBV6-6, with 9 bases lining up with TRBD1. V shed 7 bases, J shed 0 bases, and the junction held 4 bases outside the gene matches. Germline V CDR1 and CDR2: MNHNY, SVGAGI (reference sequence). The CDR3 runs 16 residues. CDR3 sequence reads: CASTLTGGSYNSPLHF. CDR3 in DNA: TGTGCCAGCACCCTGACAGGGGGCTCCTATAATTCACCCCTCCACTTT.

The chain couples TRBV6-2 or TRBV6-3 to TRBJ1-6; D call uncertain. V was trimmed by 6 bases and J by 14 bases, leaving 17 bases between them. Germline values: CDR1 MNHEY, CDR2 SVGEGT. There are 13 residues in the CDR3. CDR3: CASRRFNRGTLHF. CDR3 coding DNA: TGTGCCAGCAGACGCTTTAACCGTGGAACCCTCCACTTT.

This chain connects TRBV29-1 to TRBJ2-1; TRBD1 aligns across 8 bases. The J call is in doubt because the DNA end fits TRBJ2-7 better. This CDR3 spans 14 amino acids. Germline V gene data show CDR1 as SQVTM and CDR2 as ANQGSEA. In nucleotides, the CDR3 is TGCAGCGTTGGTGGGCAGGGGGCCTACAATGAGCAGTACTTC. Its protein product is CSVGGQGAYNEQYF.

This chain connects TRBV7-8 to TRBJ1-2; D unclear. CDR1 SGHVS and CDR2 FQNEAQ come from the germline V gene. V lost 10 bases to trimming and J lost 5 bases, with 11 bases between them. The CDR3 is made up of 11 amino acids. The CDR3 loop is CATSGGYGYTF. CDR3 DNA: TGTGCCACCTCGGGAGGGTATGGCTACACCTTC.

This clonotype has just a few counts. The chain uses TRBV3-1 and TRBJ2-5; possibly TRBD1 for D (6 bases). V was clipped by 1 base and J by 3 bases, with 12 bases between them. Germline V lookup: CDR1 LGHDT, CDR2 YNNKEL (reference sequence). The CDR3 runs 15 residues. CDR3 nucleotides: TGTGCCAGCAGCCAAGCGAGAGGGGGAAAAGAGACCCAGTACTTC. It is translated as CASSQARGGKETQYF.